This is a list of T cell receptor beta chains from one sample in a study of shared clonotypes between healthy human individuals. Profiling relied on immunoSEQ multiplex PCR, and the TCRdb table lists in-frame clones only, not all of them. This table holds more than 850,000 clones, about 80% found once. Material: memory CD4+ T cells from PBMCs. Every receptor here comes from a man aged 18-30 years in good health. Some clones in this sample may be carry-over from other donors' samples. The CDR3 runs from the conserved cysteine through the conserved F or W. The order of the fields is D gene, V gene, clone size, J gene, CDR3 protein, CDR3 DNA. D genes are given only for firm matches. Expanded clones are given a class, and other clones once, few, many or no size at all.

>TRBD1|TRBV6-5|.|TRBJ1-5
CASADRGGNQPQHF
TGTGCCAGCGCGGACAGGGGTGGCAATCAGCCCCAGCATTTT
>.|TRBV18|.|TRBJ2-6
CASSPSSGANVLTF
TGTGCCAGCTCACCTTCCTCTGGGGCCAACGTCCTGACTTTC
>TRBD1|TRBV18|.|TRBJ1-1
CASSPPRQGSGWNTEAFF
TGTGCCAGCTCACCACCCCGACAGGGGTCGGGATGGAACACTGAAGCTTTCTTT
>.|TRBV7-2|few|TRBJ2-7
CASSPSRDLYEQYF
TGTGCCAGCAGCCCGTCCCGGGACCTATACGAGCAGTACTTC
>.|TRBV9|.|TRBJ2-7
CASSVGTSYEQYF
TGTGCCAGCAGCGTAGGCACATCCTACGAGCAGTACTTC
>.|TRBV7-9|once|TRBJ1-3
CASSLGGGFGNTIYF
TGTGCCAGCAGCTTAGGAGGAGGTTTCGGAAACACCATATATTTT
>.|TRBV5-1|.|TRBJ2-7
CASSLAAGQLSYEQYF
TGCGCCAGCAGCTTGGCGGCCGGACAGCTCTCCTACGAGCAGTACTTC
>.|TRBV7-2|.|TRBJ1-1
CASSPAFWTEAFF
TGTGCCAGCAGCCCGGCCTTTTGGACTGAAGCTTTCTTT
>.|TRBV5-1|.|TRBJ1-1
CASSSAANTEAFF
TGCGCCAGCAGCTCCGCAGCGAACACTGAAGCTTTCTTT
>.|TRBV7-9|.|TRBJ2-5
CASSFDLLSAYIGETQYF
TGTGCCAGCAGCTTCGATCTCTTGTCTGCCTACATTGGGGAGACCCAGTACTTC
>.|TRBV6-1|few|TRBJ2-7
CASSEAFGGASYEQYF
TGTGCCAGCAGTGAAGCCTTTGGGGGGGCATCCTACGAGCAGTACTTC
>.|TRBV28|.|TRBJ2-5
CASSSYTRLQETQYF
TGTGCCAGCAGTTCTTATACTCGACTCCAAGAGACCCAGTACTTC
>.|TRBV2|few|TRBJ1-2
CASSDYRSNYGYTF
TGTGCCAGCAGTGATTACCGCTCCAACTATGGCTACACCTTC
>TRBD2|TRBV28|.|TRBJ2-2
CASSLPPGLRWLRTGELFF
TGTGCCAGCAGCCTCCCGCCGGGACTAAGGTGGTTAAGAACCGGGGAGCTGTTTTTT
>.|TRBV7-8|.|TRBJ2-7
CASSAGQSYEQYF
TGTGCCAGCAGCGCCGGACAGTCCTACGAGCAGTACTTC
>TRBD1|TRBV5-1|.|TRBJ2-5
CASSLLPGQQETQYF
TGCGCCAGCAGCTTGTTACCGGGACAGCAAGAGACCCAGTACTTC
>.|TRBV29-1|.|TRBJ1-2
CSVEGRGDGYGYTF
TGCAGCGTTGAAGGGCGAGGGGACGGATATGGCTACACCTTC
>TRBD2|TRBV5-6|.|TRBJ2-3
CASSLAVASGSTQYF
TGTGCCAGCAGCTTGGCCGTGGCTAGCGGGAGCACGCAGTATTTT
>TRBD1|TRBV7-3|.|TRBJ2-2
CASSLTGTGMSGELFF
TGTGCCAGCAGCTTAACCGGGACAGGGATGAGCGGGGAGCTGTTTTTT
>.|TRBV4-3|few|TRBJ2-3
CASSQDLGRGMDTQYF
TGCGCCAGCAGCCAAGATCTGGGTAGGGGGATGGATACGCAGTATTTT
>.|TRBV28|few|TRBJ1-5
CASSLLQGNQPQHF
TGTGCCAGCAGTTTATTACAGGGCAATCAGCCCCAGCATTTT
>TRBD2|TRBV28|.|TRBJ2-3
CASSSPSGRTDTQYF
TGTGCCAGCAGTTCCCCGTCCGGGAGGACAGATACGCAGTATTTT
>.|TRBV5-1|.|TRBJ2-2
CASSVLAVANTGELFF
TGCGCCAGCAGCGTCCTAGCTGTCGCGAACACCGGGGAGCTGTTTTTT
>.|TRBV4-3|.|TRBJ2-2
CASAGLAGVAGELFF
TGCGCCAGCGCCGGCTTGGCAGGGGTTGCCGGGGAGCTGTTTTTT
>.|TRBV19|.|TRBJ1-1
CASSLAYGQNTEAFF
TGTGCCAGTAGTCTCGCCTACGGGCAGAACACTGAAGCTTTCTTT
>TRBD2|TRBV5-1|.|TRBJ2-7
CASRPGLAGEGAYEQYF
TGCGCCAGCAGACCGGGACTAGCGGGAGAAGGGGCCTACGAGCAGTACTTC
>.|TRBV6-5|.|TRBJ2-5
CASSQGGPQYF
TGTGCCAGCAGTCAAGGGGGGCCCCAGTACTTC
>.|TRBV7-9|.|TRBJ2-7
CASSPTTAGRTYEQYF
TGTGCCAGCAGCCCGACCACCGCAGGGCGGACGTACGAGCAGTACTTC